The sequence of this T cell receptor beta chain was determined in a study of regulatory T cells in long-lasting Graves disease. Stated time point: newly diagnosed GD, antithyroid drugs for less than 3 months. RNA from PBMCs was the source of the TCR library. This clonotype has ten or more counts. Arm-PCR of CDR3 regions and iRepertoire HTBI primers were used to build TCR beta libraries. TCRdb re-derived calls from the multiplex PCR reads in MiXCR, one entry per CDR3 protein. Altogether about 430,000 distinct CDR3 sequences are present, 15% being singletons, with the ten largest covering about 7.8%. This sample was shared with a second study, whose subject was T cells in Graves' hyperthyroidism and ophthalmopathy.

Sequences were derived from peripheral blood mononuclear cells (PBMCs), sampled at new diagnosis, from a patient treated with antithyroid drugs. This TCR was recovered from a woman aged 40-49 years with Graves disease.

CDR3 nucleotide sequence: TGTGCCAGCAGTTACGATCCGGGCGGAAGCACAGATACGCAGTATTTT. This codes for CASSYDPGGSTDTQYF. V and J are TRBV6-5 and TRBJ2-3; D not resolved. CDR1 MNHEY and CDR2 SVGAGI come from the germline V gene. With 2 bases removed from V and 0 bases from J, the gap between germline ends came to 12 bases. The CDR3 length is 16 residues.